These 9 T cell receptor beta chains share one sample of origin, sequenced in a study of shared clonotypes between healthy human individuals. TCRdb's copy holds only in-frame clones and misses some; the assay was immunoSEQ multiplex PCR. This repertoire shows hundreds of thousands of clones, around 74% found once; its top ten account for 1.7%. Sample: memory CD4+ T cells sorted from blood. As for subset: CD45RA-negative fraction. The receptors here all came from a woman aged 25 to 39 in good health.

The CDR3 sequence is CASSGSGQGHIQYF. As DNA, the CDR3 is TGCGCCAGCAGTGGGTCGGGACAGGGACACATTCAGTACTTC. The chain is built from TRBV10-1 and TRBJ2-4, with 9 positions matching TRBD1. The ends lost 4 bases at V and 8 bases at J; junction bases unmatched: 6. There are 14 residues in the CDR3. CDR1 and CDR2 (germline): WNHNN, SYGVQD (reference sequence).

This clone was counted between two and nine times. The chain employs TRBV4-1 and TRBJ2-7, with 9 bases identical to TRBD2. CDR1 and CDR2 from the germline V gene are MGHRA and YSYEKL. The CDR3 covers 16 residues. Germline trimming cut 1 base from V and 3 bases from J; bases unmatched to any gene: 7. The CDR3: CASSQVLAGSNYEQYF. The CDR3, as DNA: TGCGCCAGCAGCCAAGTCCTAGCGGGATCCAACTACGAGCAGTACTTC.

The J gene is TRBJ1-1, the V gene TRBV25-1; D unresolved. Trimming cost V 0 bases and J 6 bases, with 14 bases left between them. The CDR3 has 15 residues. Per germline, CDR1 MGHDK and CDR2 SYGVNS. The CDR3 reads CASSEYPGREAEAFF. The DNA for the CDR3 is TGTGCCAGCAGTGAATACCCGGGTAGGGAGGCTGAAGCTTTCTTT.

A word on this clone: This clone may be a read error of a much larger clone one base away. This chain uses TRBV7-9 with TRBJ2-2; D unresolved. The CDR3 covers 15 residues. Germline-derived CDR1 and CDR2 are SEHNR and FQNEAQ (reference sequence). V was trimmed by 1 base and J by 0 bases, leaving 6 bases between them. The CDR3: CASSLEESNTGELFF. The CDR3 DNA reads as TGTGCCAGCAGCTTAGAGGAATCGAACACCGGGGAGCTGTTTTTT.

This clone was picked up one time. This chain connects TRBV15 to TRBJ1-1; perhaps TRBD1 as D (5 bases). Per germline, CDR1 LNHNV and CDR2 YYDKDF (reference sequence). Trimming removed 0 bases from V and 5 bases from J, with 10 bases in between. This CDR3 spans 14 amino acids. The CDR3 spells CATSREQWGTEAFF. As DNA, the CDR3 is TGTGCCACCAGCAGAGAACAATGGGGGACTGAAGCTTTCTTT. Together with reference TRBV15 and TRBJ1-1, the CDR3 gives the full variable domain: DAMVIQNPRYQVTQFGKPVTLSCSQTLNHNVMYWYQQKSSQAPKLLFHYYDKDFNNEADTPDNFQSRRPNTSFCFLDIRSPGLGDTAMYLCATSREQWGTEAFFGQGTRLTVV.

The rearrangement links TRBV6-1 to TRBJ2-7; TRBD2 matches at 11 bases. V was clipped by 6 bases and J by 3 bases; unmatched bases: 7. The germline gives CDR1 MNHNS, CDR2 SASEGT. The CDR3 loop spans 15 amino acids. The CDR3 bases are TGTGCCAGCAGGAGAGAGGGACTAGCGGTCTACGAGCAGTACTTC. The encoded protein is CASRREGLAVYEQYF.

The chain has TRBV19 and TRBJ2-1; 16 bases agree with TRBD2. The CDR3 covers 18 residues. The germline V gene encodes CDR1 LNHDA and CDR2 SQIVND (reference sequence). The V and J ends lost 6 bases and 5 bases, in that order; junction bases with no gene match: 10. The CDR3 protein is CASSPRGTSGRGHNEQFF. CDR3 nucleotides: TGTGCCAGTAGCCCAAGAGGGACTAGCGGGAGGGGGCACAATGAGCAGTTCTTC.

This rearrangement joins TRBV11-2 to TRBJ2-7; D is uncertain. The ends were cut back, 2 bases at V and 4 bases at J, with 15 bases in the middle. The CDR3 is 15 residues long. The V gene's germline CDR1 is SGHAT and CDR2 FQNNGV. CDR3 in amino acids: CASSLSSGLGYEQYF. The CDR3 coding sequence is TGTGCCAGCAGCTTAAGTTCGGGCCTGGGGTACGAGCAGTACTTC.

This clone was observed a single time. CDR3 sequence reads: CASSSPRSGRTPYEQYF. The CDR3 DNA is TGTGCCAGCAGTTCGCCCAGGAGCGGGAGAACCCCCTACGAGCAGTACTTC. The chain links TRBV28 to TRBJ2-7; TRBD2 matches 8 bases. CDR3 size: 17 residues. The ends lost 4 bases at V and 2 bases at J; junction bases unmatched: 13. The germline CDR1 and CDR2 sequences are MDHEN and SYDVKM.